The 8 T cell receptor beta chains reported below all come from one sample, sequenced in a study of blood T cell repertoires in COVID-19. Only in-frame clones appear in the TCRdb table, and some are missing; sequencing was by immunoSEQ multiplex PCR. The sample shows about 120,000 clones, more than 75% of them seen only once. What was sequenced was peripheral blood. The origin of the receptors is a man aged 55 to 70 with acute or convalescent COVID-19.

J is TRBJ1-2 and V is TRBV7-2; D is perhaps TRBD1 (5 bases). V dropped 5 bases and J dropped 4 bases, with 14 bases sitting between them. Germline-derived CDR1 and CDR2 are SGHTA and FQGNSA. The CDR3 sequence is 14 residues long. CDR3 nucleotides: TGTGCCAGCAGCCCTAGCGGGGGTAGCTATGGCTACACCTTC. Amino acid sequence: CASSPSGGSYGYTF.

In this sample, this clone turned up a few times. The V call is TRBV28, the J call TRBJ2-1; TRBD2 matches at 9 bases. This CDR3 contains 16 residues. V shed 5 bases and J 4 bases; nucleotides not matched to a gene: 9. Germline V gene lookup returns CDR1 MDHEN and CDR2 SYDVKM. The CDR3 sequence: CASSLAGGDLYNEQFF. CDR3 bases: TGTGCCAGCAGTCTGGCGGGAGGGGATTTATACAATGAGCAGTTCTTC.

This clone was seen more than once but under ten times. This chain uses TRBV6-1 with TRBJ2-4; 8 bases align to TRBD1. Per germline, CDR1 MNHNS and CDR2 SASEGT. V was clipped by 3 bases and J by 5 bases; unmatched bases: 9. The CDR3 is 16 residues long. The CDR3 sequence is CASSDQGARLENIQYF. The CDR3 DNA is TGTGCCAGCAGTGACCAGGGGGCCAGGTTGGAAAACATTCAGTACTTC.

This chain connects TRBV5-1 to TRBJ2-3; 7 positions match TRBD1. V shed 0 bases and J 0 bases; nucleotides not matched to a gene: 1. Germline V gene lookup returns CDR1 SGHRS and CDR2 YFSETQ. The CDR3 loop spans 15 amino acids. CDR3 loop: CASSLGGQSTDTQYF. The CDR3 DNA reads TGCGCCAGCAGCTTGGGGGGACAGAGCACAGATACGCAGTATTTT.

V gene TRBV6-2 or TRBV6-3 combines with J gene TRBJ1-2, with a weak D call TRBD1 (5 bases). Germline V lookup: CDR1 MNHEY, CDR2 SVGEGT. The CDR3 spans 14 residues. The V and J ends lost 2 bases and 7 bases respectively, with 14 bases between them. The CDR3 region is CASSYGQGISGYTF. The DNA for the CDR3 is TGTGCCAGCAGTTACGGCCAGGGAATAAGTGGCTACACCTTC.

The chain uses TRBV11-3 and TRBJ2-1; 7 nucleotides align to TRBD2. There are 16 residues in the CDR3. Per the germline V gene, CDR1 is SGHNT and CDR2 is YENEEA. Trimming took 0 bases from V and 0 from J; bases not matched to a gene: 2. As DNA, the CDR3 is TGTGCCAGCAGCTTAGACGGGACTATCTCCTACAATGAGCAGTTCTTC. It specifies CASSLDGTISYNEQFF.

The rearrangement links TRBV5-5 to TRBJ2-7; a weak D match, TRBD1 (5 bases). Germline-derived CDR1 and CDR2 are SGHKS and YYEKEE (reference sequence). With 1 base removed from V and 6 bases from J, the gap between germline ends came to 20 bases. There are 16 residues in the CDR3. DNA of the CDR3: TGTGCCAGCAGCTTGTCCTTCCAGGGTGGGTGGGTCGAGCAGTACTTC. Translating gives CASSLSFQGGWVEQYF.

The CDR3 region is CASSSPPLAVRETQYF. The CDR3 region has the DNA TGTGCCAGCAGTTCTCCCCCCCTAGCCGTTAGGGAGACCCAGTACTTC. The rearrangement uses TRBV27 and TRBJ2-5; tentative D call: TRBD2 (5 bases). The CDR3 is 16 residues long. Germline assignment: CDR1 MNHEY and CDR2 SMNVEV (reference sequence). V lost 4 bases and J lost 5, with 20 bases in between.